Shown below are 7 T cell receptor beta chains from a single sample sequenced in a study of T cells in localized non-small cell lung cancer. The repertoire was sequenced with immunoSEQ multiplex PCR; TCRdb's copy has only in-frame clones and lacks some. The data show roughly 20,000 clones, approximately 88% seen once. The material sequenced was peripheral blood, taken before any cancer treatment. The receptors were gathered from a man aged 35 to 69 with stage I lung adenocarcinoma.

In this sample, this clone turned up once. The chain uses TRBV5-6 and TRBJ2-5, with 8 bases fitting TRBD1. Germline loops: CDR1 SGHDT, CDR2 YYEEEE. Germline trimming cut 0 bases from V and 2 bases from J; bases unmatched to any gene: 9. This CDR3 region has 17 residues. In DNA form, the CDR3 reads TGTGCCAGCAGCTTGGGCTCACACGGGACAGGTCAAGAGACCCAGTACTTC. Encoded protein: CASSLGSHGTGQETQYF.

The chain couples TRBV29-1 to TRBJ1-5; 11 bases align to TRBD1. The trim removed 4 bases at V and 7 bases at J, leaving 6 bases unmatched. Germline assignment: CDR1 SQVTM and CDR2 ANQGSEA. This CDR3 contains 14 residues. CDR3 sequence reads: CSVGRDRGRQPQHF. For the CDR3, the DNA is TGCAGCGTTGGAAGGGACAGGGGGAGGCAGCCCCAGCATTTT.

To note about this clone: Germline is not matched at one junction end, which may reflect a read error. The CDR3 region has the DNA TGTGCTAGCAGCCCCCGACTAGCGGGACCCTACGAGCAGTACTTC. This gives the protein CASSPRLAGPYEQYF. The rearrangement uses TRBV7-7 and TRBJ2-7; 11 bases match TRBD2. The germline V gene has CDR1 SSHAT and CDR2 FNYEAQ (reference sequence). The CDR3 spans 15 residues.

The chain couples TRBV30 to TRBJ1-2; weak D call: TRBD1 (6 bases). Germline values: CDR1 GTSNPN, CDR2 SVGIG (reference sequence). V lost 0 bases to trimming and J lost 8 bases, with 19 bases between them. The CDR3 length is 15 residues. This CDR3 is CAWSVADRPGLGYTF. The CDR3 coding sequence is TGTGCCTGGAGTGTAGCCGACAGGCCGGGGCTAGGCTACACCTTC.

The chain has TRBV7-2 and TRBJ2-1; a possible D gene is TRBD2 (5 bases). The germline CDR1 and CDR2 sequences are SGHTA and FQGNSA. The V end was cut by 2 bases, the J end by 6 bases, with 14 bases between. The CDR3 totals 15 residues. Here the CDR3 DNA reads TGTGCCAGCAGCTTAAGTCCTCATCGGGGCAATGAGCAGTTCTTC. It translates to CASSLSPHRGNEQFF.

V usage is TRBV7-3 and J usage is TRBJ2-3; D is possibly TRBD2 (6 bases). CDR3 length: 16 residues. CDR1 and CDR2 (germline): SGHTA, FQGTGA. Trimming left V 5 bases short and J 2 bases short, with 17 bases between. DNA for the CDR3: TGTGCCAGCAGCCCAACACTCGGGACTTCCACAGATACGCAGTATTTT. As protein: CASSPTLGTSTDTQYF.

The chain carries TRBV7-9 and TRBJ2-1, with TRBD2 matching 11 bases. V lost 4 bases to trimming and J lost 6 bases; unmatched junction nucleotides: 8. Per the germline V gene, CDR1 is SEHNR and CDR2 is FQNEAQ (reference sequence). The CDR3 length is 16 residues. The CDR3, as DNA: TGTGCCAGCAGCTCCATACTAGCGGGAGAGCCCAATGAGCAGTTCTTC. Translation gives CASSSILAGEPNEQFF.